The 3 T cell receptor beta chains reported below all come from one sample, sequenced in a study of blood T cell repertoires in COVID-19. Clones were read by immunoSEQ multiplex PCR, and TCRdb kept only the in-frame ones, dropping some. Of 210,000 or so clones in the sample, more than 70% are singletons; the top ten hold about 4.3%. What was sequenced was PBMCs or T cells enriched from blood (not recorded which). The receptors were gathered from a man aged 30 to 39 with acute COVID-19.

The J gene is TRBJ1-1, the V gene TRBV5-1; D is possibly TRBD1 (6 bases). Deletions cut 3 bases from V and 1 base from J, with 10 bases between. From germline, CDR1 is SGHRS and CDR2 YFSETQ. This CDR3 has 14 amino acids. CDR3 amino acids: CASSSGQSNTEAFF. CDR3 DNA sequence: TGCGCCAGCAGCTCCGGACAGTCGAACACTGAAGCTTTCTTT.

The V and J genes are TRBV29-1 and TRBJ2-2; D is perhaps TRBD1 (5 bases). Germline V gives CDR1 SQVTM, CDR2 ANQGSEA. The length of the CDR3 is 14 residues. Trimming left V 2 bases short and J 3 bases short, with 10 bases between. This CDR3 is CSVERGSDTGELFF. Here the CDR3 DNA reads TGCAGCGTTGAAAGGGGCAGTGACACCGGGGAGCTGTTTTTT.

This chain uses TRBV6-5 with TRBJ2-1; D gene uncertain. Per the germline V gene, CDR1 is MNHEY and CDR2 is SVGAGI. Deletions cut 6 bases from V and 9 bases from J, with 15 bases between. The CDR3 has 13 amino acids. The CDR3 here is CASSAPWSGEQFF. In DNA form, the CDR3 reads TGTGCCAGCAGCGCCCCTTGGTCGGGTGAGCAGTTCTTC.